The present entry profiles one T cell receptor beta chain with its context. This sample was included in a study of patients and donors after allogeneic stem cell transplantation. TCRdb re-analysed the RT-PCR reads in MiXCR, keeping a single row per CDR3 protein. This sample yields around 150,000 distinct CDR3 sequences, of which about 40% are seen a single time; around 50% belongs to the top ten. Trimming removed 6 bases from V and 2 bases from J; junction bases left unmatched: 7. Germline V gene sequence: CDR1 MNHEY, CDR2 SMNVEV (reference sequence). CDR3 size: 14 residues. The chain joins TRBV27 to TRBJ2-7, with TRBD1 identical over 7 bases. The origin of this receptor is a human donor who was either an allogeneic HSCT recipient or a stem cell or donor lymphocyte infusion donor (not recorded which). It is not recorded whose cells these are; they may come from a transplant donor. Sequencing was done on a sample of blood, either unsorted or a sorted T cell fraction (not recorded which). The CDR3 coding sequence is TGTGCCAGCAGCACGGGACAGCTCCCCTACGAGCAGTACTTC. Protein: CASSTGQLPYEQYF.